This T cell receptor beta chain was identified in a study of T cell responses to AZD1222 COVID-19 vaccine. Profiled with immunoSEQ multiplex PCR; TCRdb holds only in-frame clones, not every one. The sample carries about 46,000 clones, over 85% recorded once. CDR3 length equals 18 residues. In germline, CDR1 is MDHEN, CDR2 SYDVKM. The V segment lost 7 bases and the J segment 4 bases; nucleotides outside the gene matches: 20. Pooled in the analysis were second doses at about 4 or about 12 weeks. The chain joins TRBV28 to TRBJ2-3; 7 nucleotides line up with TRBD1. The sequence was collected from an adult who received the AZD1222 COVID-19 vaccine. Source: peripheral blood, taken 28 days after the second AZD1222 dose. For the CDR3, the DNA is TGTGCCAGCACCCTAGGCCGATACAGGGGACCCTTATCAGATACGCAGTATTTT. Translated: CASTLGRYRGPLSDTQYF. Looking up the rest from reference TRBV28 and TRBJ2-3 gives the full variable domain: DVKVTQSSRYLVKRTGEKVFLECVQDMDHENMFWYRQDPGLGLRLIYFSYDVKMKEKGDIPEGYSVSREKKERFSLILESASTNQTSMYLCASTLGRYRGPLSDTQYFGPGTRLTVL.